This T cell receptor (beta chain) was captured in a study of identical twins. With respect to this clonotype: Antigen specificity is unknown.

Study conclusions and caveats: Analyses of zero insertions could be partly confounded by invariant MAIT and iNKT cells. For monozygotic twins, models underestimated out-of-frame TCR alpha sharing. A cross-sectional statistical analysis, not follow-up of the same donors, supported the conclusions.

Unique molecular identifiers were in the cDNA, with template-switch universal primer binding. TCRdb recomputed calls from the 5' RACE reads with MiXCR, one row per CDR3 protein. The data contain around 1.7 million distinct CDR3 sequences, around 29% of them seen just once; the ten biggest clones take up approximately 0.25%. The germline V gene has CDR1 LGHDT and CDR2 YNNKEL (reference sequence). Between the trimmed V and J ends, which lost 2 bases and 0 bases, there was a span of 10 bases. The length of the CDR3 is 15 residues. This clonotype was sampled from a newborn girl in good health. Sequenced material: cord blood. V and J are TRBV3-1 and TRBJ1-1; tentative D call: TRBD1 (5 bases). Here the CDR3 DNA reads TGTGCCAGCAGCCAACCGGGGGGAATGAACACTGAAGCTTTCTTT. This codes for CASSQPGGMNTEAFF.